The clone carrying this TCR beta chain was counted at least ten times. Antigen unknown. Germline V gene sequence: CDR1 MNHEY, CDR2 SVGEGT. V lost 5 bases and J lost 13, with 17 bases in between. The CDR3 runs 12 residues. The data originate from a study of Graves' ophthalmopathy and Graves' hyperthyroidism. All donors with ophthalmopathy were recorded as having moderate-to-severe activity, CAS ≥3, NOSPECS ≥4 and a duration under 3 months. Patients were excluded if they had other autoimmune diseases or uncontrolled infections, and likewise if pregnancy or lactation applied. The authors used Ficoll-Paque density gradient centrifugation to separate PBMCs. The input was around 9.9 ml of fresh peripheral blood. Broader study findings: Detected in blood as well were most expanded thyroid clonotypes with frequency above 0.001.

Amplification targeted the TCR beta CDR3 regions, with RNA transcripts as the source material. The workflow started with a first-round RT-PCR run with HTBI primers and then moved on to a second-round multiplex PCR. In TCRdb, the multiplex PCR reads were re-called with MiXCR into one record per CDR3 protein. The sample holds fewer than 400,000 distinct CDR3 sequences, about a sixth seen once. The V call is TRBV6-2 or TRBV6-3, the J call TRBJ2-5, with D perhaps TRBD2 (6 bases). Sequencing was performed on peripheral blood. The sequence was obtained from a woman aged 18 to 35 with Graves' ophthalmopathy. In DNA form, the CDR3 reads TGTGCCAGCAGTCTTCCGGGCGGGGCCCCGTACTTC. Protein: CASSLPGGAPYF.